A single sample gave rise to the 27 T cell receptor beta chains below, sequenced in a study of cytomegalovirus exposure and HLA in healthy donors. In the PCR, 60 Vbeta and 13 Jbeta primers were used. Sequenced by immunoSEQ multiplex PCR; TCRdb stores in-frame clones only, minus some. This listing includes around 100,000 clones. The source material was PBMCs. The receptors come from a man in his forties in good health and CMV-seronegative.

The chain has TRBV28 and TRBJ2-7, with D possibly being TRBD1 (5 bases). The CDR3 is made up of 12 amino acids. Trimming left V 8 bases short and J 0 bases short, with 8 bases between. Germline loops: CDR1 MDHEN, CDR2 SYDVKM. As DNA, the CDR3 is TGTGCCAGCTCCCAGGGCTCCTACGAGCAGTACTTC. The encoded protein is CASSQGSYEQYF.

The chain employs TRBV6-1 and TRBJ2-7; a weak D match, TRBD2 (5 bases). The CDR3 covers 12 residues. CDR1 and CDR2 (germline): MNHNS, SASEGT. The V end was cut by 2 bases, the J end by 4 bases, with 6 bases between. The CDR3 region has the DNA TGTGCCAGCAGTGAACGGGGTTACGAGCAGTACTTC. This translates into CASSERGYEQYF.

The V call is TRBV4-3, the J call TRBJ2-2; D ambiguous. Deletions cut 3 bases from V and 4 bases from J, with 9 bases between. This CDR3 is 14 amino acids long. The V gene's germline CDR1 is LGHNA and CDR2 YSLEER. CDR3 sequence: CASSHVGPTGELFF. Written as DNA, the CDR3 is TGCGCCAGCAGCCACGTTGGCCCCACCGGGGAGCTGTTTTTT.

The genes are TRBV7-6 and TRBJ1-3; 10 bases align to TRBD1. Trimming removed 0 bases from V and 2 bases from J; junction bases left unmatched: 1. Germline CDR1 SGHVS, CDR2 FNYEAQ. This CDR3 comprises 16 residues. The CDR3 DNA reads TGTGCCAGCAGCTTAGCAGGGACAGGGGCTGGAAACACCATATATTTT. Translating it yields CASSLAGTGAGNTIYF.

V gene TRBV27 combines with J gene TRBJ2-1; 10 bases map to TRBD2. V lost 1 base, J lost 8 bases, and 8 bases stayed unmatched. The germline CDR1 and CDR2 sequences are MNHEY and SMNVEV (reference sequence). The CDR3 is made up of 16 amino acids. The CDR3 nucleotides read TGTGCCAGCAGTTTATATGTAGCGGGAGGTTTGCATGAGCAGTTCTTC. Translating gives CASSLYVAGGLHEQFF.

V and J are TRBV7-2 and TRBJ2-5, with 10 bases that match TRBD2. The J call may be wrong; the DNA end is better matched by TRBJ2-7. CDR1 is SGHTA, CDR2 FQGNSA, per germline. The CDR3 sequence is 17 residues long. Written as DNA, the CDR3 is TGTGCCAGCAGACCACAACCCGGGACTAGCGAACGATACGAGCAGTACTTC. Translating it yields CASRPQPGTSERYEQYF.

This chain links TRBV30 with TRBJ1-1; the D gene is possibly TRBD1 (5 bases). Germline CDR1 is GTSNPN and CDR2 is SVGIG (reference sequence). Trimming removed 1 base at V and 0 bases at J, with 9 bases between. The CDR3 covers 14 residues. The CDR3 here is CAWSEGLLNTEAFF. In nucleotides, the CDR3 is TGTGCCTGGAGTGAGGGACTCCTGAACACTGAAGCTTTCTTT. The full variable domain, in which reference TRBV30 and TRBJ1-1 provide the parts outside the CDR3, is SQTIHQWPATLVQPVGSPLSLECTVEGTSNPNLYWYRQAAGRGLQLLFYSVGIGQISSEVPQNLSASRPQDRQFILSSKKLLLSDSGFYLCAWSEGLLNTEAFFGQGTRLTVV.

The V and J genes are TRBV6-1 and TRBJ2-2; D might be TRBD2 (5 bases). The germline V gene has CDR1 MNHNS and CDR2 SASEGT. The CDR3 has 15 amino acids. Trimming stripped 5 bases from V and 2 bases from J, with 12 bases between. The CDR3 DNA sequence: TGTGCCAGCAGTCCAACTAGGCCCAACACCGGGGAGCTGTTTTTT. It codes for CASSPTRPNTGELFF.

The chain carries TRBV6-1 and TRBJ2-7; D possibly corresponds to TRBD2 (6 bases). The V gene's germline CDR1 is MNHNS and CDR2 SASEGT. CDR3 length equals 15 residues. Trimming removed 3 bases at V and 3 bases at J, with 15 bases between. The CDR3 sequence: CASSEGLTSIYEQYF. CDR3 nucleotide sequence: TGTGCCAGCAGTGAGGGACTGACTTCCATCTACGAGCAGTACTTC.

This chain uses TRBV7-2 with TRBJ1-1; possible D gene TRBD1, 5 bases. Germline assignment: CDR1 SGHTA and CDR2 FQGNSA. V shed 6 bases and J shed 4 bases, with 12 bases lying between them. The CDR3 has 13 amino acids. CDR3 sequence: CASRRVRGTEAFF. The CDR3 nucleotides read TGTGCCAGCAGACGGGTAAGGGGCACTGAAGCTTTCTTT.

The rearrangement joins TRBV30 to TRBJ1-1; D is undetermined. Trimming pared 0 bases from V and 9 bases from J, leaving 20 bases between. The CDR3 has 15 amino acids. The germline V gene has CDR1 GTSNPN and CDR2 SVGIG (reference sequence). The CDR3, as DNA: TGTGCCTGGAGTGTTAAGTACCTAAGGGAGGGTAAAGCTTTCTTT. Amino acids: CAWSVKYLREGKAFF.

The chain links TRBV5-6 to TRBJ1-5; the D is unclear. The CDR3 runs to 15 residues. Germline V gene sequence: CDR1 SGHDT, CDR2 YYEEEE. Trimming removed 1 base from V and 0 bases from J, with 8 bases in between. CDR3 protein: CASSLLRSSNQPQHF. DNA for the CDR3: TGTGCCAGCAGCTTGTTGCGGAGTAGCAATCAGCCCCAGCATTTT.

The chain links TRBV4-3 to TRBJ2-6; tentative D call: TRBD1 (6 bases). Trimming removed 0 bases from V and 2 bases from J, with 11 bases in between. The CDR3 has 17 amino acids. The germline gives CDR1 LGHNA, CDR2 YSLEER. The CDR3 DNA reads as TGCGCCAGCAGCCAAGATAGGGCAGGGGCTGGGGCCAACGTCCTGACTTTC. This encodes CASSQDRAGAGANVLTF.

The J gene is TRBJ1-1, the V gene TRBV6-5, with D unclear. Trimming cost V 3 bases and J 0 bases, with 11 bases left between them. Per germline, CDR1 MNHEY and CDR2 SVGAGI. This CDR3 spans 15 amino acids. DNA for the CDR3: TGTGCCAGCAGTTATGGCCCGGGAGTGAACACTGAAGCTTTCTTT. This translates into CASSYGPGVNTEAFF.

The chain has TRBV5-4 and TRBJ1-2; 12 nucleotides line up with TRBD1. The germline V gene encodes CDR1 SGHNT and CDR2 YYREEE (reference sequence). This CDR3 region has 16 residues. V lost 5 bases to trimming and J lost 5 bases; unmatched junction nucleotides: 10. Here the CDR3 DNA reads TGTGCCAGCAGGGCCGGGACAGGGGGCGCCCGATATGGCTACACCTTC. Translation: CASRAGTGGARYGYTF.

The J gene is TRBJ1-2, the V gene TRBV28; weak D call: TRBD1 (6 bases). The germline V and J ends were trimmed by 5 bases and 0 bases, with 16 bases remaining between them. The CDR3 is made up of 16 amino acids. Germline CDR1 and CDR2: MDHEN and SYDVKM. The CDR3: CASSPTTGPANYGYTF. CDR3 DNA: TGTGCCAGCAGTCCTACGACAGGACCAGCTAACTATGGCTACACCTTC.

The V gene is TRBV6-5, the J gene TRBJ2-7, with D uncertain. V was cut by 5 bases and J by 3 bases, with 8 bases left in between. The V gene's germline CDR1 is MNHEY and CDR2 SVGAGI. This CDR3 has 12 amino acids. The CDR3 DNA follows: TGTGCCAGCAGTCCGTCTAGCTACGAGCAGTACTTC. The encoded protein is CASSPSSYEQYF.

This sequence joins TRBV27 and TRBJ2-5; 8 positions match TRBD1. The V segment lost 5 bases and the J segment 5 bases; nucleotides outside the gene matches: 10. The germline V gene encodes CDR1 MNHEY and CDR2 SMNVEV (reference sequence). The CDR3 totals 15 residues. The CDR3 region is CASSTPQGARETQYF. In DNA, the CDR3 is TGTGCCAGCAGTACCCCGCAGGGGGCGCGGGAGACCCAGTACTTC.

This chain links TRBV4-1 with TRBJ1-5, with 11 bases matching TRBD1. Trimming removed 4 bases from V and 4 bases from J; junction bases left unmatched: 6. CDR1 and CDR2 (germline): MGHRA, YSYEKL. The CDR3 spans 16 residues. DNA of the CDR3: TGCGCCAGCAGCCCCCGGGGACAGGGGGAGAATCAGCCCCAGCATTTT. Translated, it gives CASSPRGQGENQPQHF.

The DNA for the CDR3 is TGTGCCAGCAGCTTAGGGGACAGCGGCTATGGCTACACCTTC. This translates into CASSLGDSGYGYTF. The chain couples TRBV11-2 to TRBJ1-2; 7 bases are shared with TRBD1. CDR1 is SGHAT, CDR2 FQNNGV, per germline. The CDR3 loop spans 14 amino acids. The V segment lost 1 base and the J segment 4 bases; nucleotides outside the gene matches: 3. Drawing the rest from reference TRBV11-2 and TRBJ1-2, the complete variable domain is EAGVAQSPRYKIIEKRQSVAFWCNPISGHATLYWYQQILGQGPKLLIQFQNNGVVDDSQLPKDRFSAERLKGVDSTLKIQPAKLEDSAVYLCASSLGDSGYGYTFGSGTRLTVV.

The chain has TRBV7-9 and TRBJ1-4, with TRBD1 matching over 10 bases. This CDR3 is 15 amino acids long. Germline V gene lookup returns CDR1 SEHNR and CDR2 FQNEAQ (reference sequence). The ends lost 0 bases at V and 8 bases at J; junction bases unmatched: 3. CDR3 in amino acids: CASSLAGQGNEKLFF. The CDR3 nucleotides read TGTGCCAGCAGCTTAGCGGGACAGGGGAACGAAAAACTGTTTTTT.

The chain combines TRBV11-2 with TRBJ2-5, with D perhaps TRBD2 (6 bases). CDR1 SGHAT and CDR2 FQNNGV come from the germline V gene. The CDR3 has 14 residues. The V gene lost 3 bases and the J gene lost 3 bases, with 11 bases spanning the gap. Written as DNA, the CDR3 is TGTGCCAGCAGCTTCGGGGGAGTGAAAGAGACCCAGTACTTC. Protein sequence: CASSFGGVKETQYF.

The chain employs TRBV28 and TRBJ2-7, with 10 bases that match TRBD2. Germline V lookup: CDR1 MDHEN, CDR2 SYDVKM. The CDR3 extends over 16 amino acids. V was clipped by 5 bases and J by 3 bases; unmatched bases: 10. The DNA of the CDR3 is TGTGCCAGCAGTACCCCCCGGCTAGCGGGAGTCTACGAGCAGTACTTC. Amino acids: CASSTPRLAGVYEQYF.

This chain uses TRBV6-1 with TRBJ2-4; 8 positions match TRBD1. The CDR3 is made up of 16 amino acids. The V gene's germline CDR1 is MNHNS and CDR2 SASEGT. V shed 4 bases, J shed 1 base, and the junction held 6 bases outside the gene matches. The CDR3 loop reads CASSGQGNAAKNIQYF. CDR3 in DNA: TGTGCCAGCAGTGGACAGGGGAATGCGGCCAAAAACATTCAGTACTTC.

This rearrangement joins TRBV5-8 to TRBJ2-7; tentative D call: TRBD1 (5 bases). Between the trimmed V and J ends, which lost 4 bases and 0 bases, there was a span of 8 bases. The CDR3 spans 13 residues. The germline gives CDR1 SGHTS, CDR2 YDEGEE. The CDR3 here is CASSPGFSYEQYF. In nucleotides, the CDR3 is TGTGCCAGCAGCCCAGGGTTCTCCTACGAGCAGTACTTC.

The V and J genes are TRBV4-3 and TRBJ2-7; TRBD1 matches at 7 bases. The germline V gene has CDR1 LGHNA and CDR2 YSLEER. The CDR3 extends over 15 amino acids. Losses at the gene ends were 5 bases for V and 2 bases for J; bases not matched to a gene: 9. The CDR3 coding sequence is TGCGCCAGCAGCGCGACCGGGACAGACGCCTACGAGCAGTACTTC. It translates to CASSATGTDAYEQYF.

V usage is TRBV18 and J usage is TRBJ2-3; 7 bases align to TRBD2. Germline values: CDR1 KGHSH, CDR2 LQKENI. CDR3 size: 14 residues. V dropped 2 bases and J dropped 5; count of bases not matched to a gene: 4. The DNA of the CDR3 is TGTGCCAGCTCACCAGGACGGGGGGTAGATACGCAGTATTTT. It codes for CASSPGRGVDTQYF. The full variable domain, with the rest looked up from reference TRBV18 and TRBJ2-3, is NAGVMQNPRHLVRRRGQEARLRCSPMKGHSHVYWYRQLPEEGLKFMVYLQKENIIDESGMPKERFSAEFPKEGPSILRIQQVVRGDSAAYFCASSPGRGVDTQYFGPGTRLTVL.